Given below is one T cell receptor (beta chain) in context. What it binds is unknown. The investigators reverse transcribed all of the isolated RNA, so they sequenced expressed TCRB transcripts. Clones were read by immunoSEQ multiplex PCR, and TCRdb kept only the in-frame ones, dropping some. The sample lists 150,000 to 190,000 clones; about 9.3% were seen once. The data are from a study of beta chain features in type 1 diabetes. About the study: Across the samples, roughly 98,000,000 sorted cells were examined in total.

The study's findings and limits: Significant though moderate, a shortening of TCRB CDR3s appeared in all four CD4+ subsets of Type 1 diabetes patients.

The CDR3 totals 15 residues. The germline V gene has CDR1 SNHLY and CDR2 FYNNEI. With 5 bases removed from V and 0 bases from J, the gap between germline ends came to 13 bases. The V gene is TRBV2, the J gene TRBJ1-1; tentatively, D is TRBD1 (5 bases). This clonotype originated in a man under 40 with type 1 diabetes. The sample was central memory CD4+ T cells from blood. CDR3 sequence: CASSSRANMNTEAFF. CDR3 DNA: TGTGCCAGCAGTAGCAGGGCTAATATGAACACTGAAGCTTTCTTT.